These 10 T cell receptor beta chains came from one sample sequenced in a study of radiotherapy plus CTLA-4 blockade in lung cancer. Libraries were prepared by immunoSEQ multiplex PCR; TCRdb keeps only in-frame clonotypes and omits some of them. The sample has over 85,000 clones; 88% are singletons. The sequencing here drew on peripheral blood, taken from a patient treated with radiotherapy plus ipilimumab. Receptors were obtained from a human donor with non-small cell lung cancer that progressed on radiotherapy plus ipilimumab.

V and J are TRBV19 and TRBJ1-3; D remains ambiguous. The CDR3 runs 16 residues. The germline V gene has CDR1 LNHDA and CDR2 SQIVND (reference sequence). Trimming stripped 7 bases from V and 0 bases from J, with 16 bases between. CDR3 DNA sequence: TGTGCCAGTATAGGTGTTCGGCCCGACTCTGGAAACACCATATATTTT. This codes for CASIGVRPDSGNTIYF.

This chain connects TRBV5-1 to TRBJ2-3; 8 bases agree with TRBD2. With V trimmed by 0 bases and J by 7 bases, 4 bases remained unmatched. This CDR3 region has 14 residues. The germline V gene has CDR1 SGHRS and CDR2 YFSETQ. Here the CDR3 reads CASSLVLAGNTQYF. As DNA, the CDR3 is TGCGCCAGCAGCTTGGTTTTAGCGGGGAATACGCAGTATTTT.

This chain links TRBV6-5 with TRBJ2-1; perhaps TRBD2 as D (6 bases). Trimming took 2 bases from V and 2 from J, leaving 13 bases between them. The CDR3 consists of 16 residues. The germline CDR1 and CDR2 sequences are MNHEY and SVGAGI. CDR3 loop: CASSYDGSKAYNEQFF. CDR3 in DNA: TGTGCCAGCAGTTACGACGGGAGCAAAGCCTACAATGAGCAGTTCTTC.

This clone appeared a few times. The chain carries TRBV4-1 and TRBJ1-2; D not certain. V lost 1 base, J lost 8 bases, and 20 bases lay in between. This CDR3 contains 16 residues. Germline-derived CDR1 and CDR2 are MGHRA and YSYEKL. DNA for the CDR3: TGCGCCAGCAGCCAAGTAAATCTCGTACTTGATGGGGGCTACACCTTC. It specifies CASSQVNLVLDGGYTF.

The chain joins TRBV9 to TRBJ2-7, with 7 bases lining up with TRBD1. V shed 0 bases and J 0 bases; nucleotides not matched to a gene: 6. The CDR3 is 16 amino acids. Germline V gene sequence: CDR1 SGDLS, CDR2 YYNGEE. The CDR3 is CASSVEWDSYSYEQYF. CDR3 DNA sequence: TGTGCCAGCAGCGTAGAATGGGACAGTTACTCCTACGAGCAGTACTTC.

This rearrangement joins TRBV5-6 to TRBJ2-1; D is perhaps TRBD1 (6 bases). Germline CDR1 and CDR2: SGHDT and YYEEEE. The CDR3 has 16 amino acids. Trimming shortened V by 4 bases and J by 4 bases, and 18 bases separated the two germline ends. The CDR3 DNA sequence: TGTGCCAGCAGCCCGCTTACAGGGAGACCTTACAATGAGCAGTTCTTC. Amino acids: CASSPLTGRPYNEQFF.

This clone was seen a single time. J is TRBJ2-7 and V is TRBV11-1, with 12 bases matching TRBD1. The CDR3 is 14 amino acids. Germline-derived CDR1 and CDR2 are SGHAT and FQDESV (reference sequence). J gave up 6 bases and V 5 bases, and 5 bases lay outside the gene matches. CDR3 DNA: TGTGCCAGCAGCCGAGGGACAGGGGGCCGCGAGCAGTACTTC. It codes for CASSRGTGGREQYF.

The chain combines TRBV10-3 with TRBJ2-1; 14 positions match TRBD2. CDR1 is ENHRY and CDR2 is SYGVKD in the germline V gene. Trimming took 4 bases from V and 8 from J; bases not matched to a gene: 4. CDR3 length equals 15 residues. CDR3 protein: CAISGGLAGGDEQFF. The CDR3 bases are TGTGCCATCAGTGGTGGACTAGCGGGAGGAGATGAGCAGTTCTTC.

The gene calls are TRBV6-1 and TRBJ2-1; 8 bases map to TRBD2. Germline trimming cut 0 bases from V and 0 bases from J; bases unmatched to any gene: 7. The CDR3 loop spans 18 amino acids. Germline V lookup: CDR1 MNHNS, CDR2 SASEGT. The CDR3 DNA reads TGTGCCAGCAGTGAAGCGTGGCCCAGCGGGAGCTCCTACAATGAGCAGTTCTTC. Amino acids: CASSEAWPSGSSYNEQFF.

The V and J genes are TRBV10-3 and TRBJ1-1; D remains unclear. Trimming left V 3 bases short and J 5 bases short, with 7 bases between. The germline CDR1 and CDR2 sequences are ENHRY and SYGVKD. This CDR3 has 12 residues. The CDR3 DNA is TGTGCCATCAGTGAATCGGGGACTGAAGCTTTCTTT. It specifies CAISESGTEAFF.